The T cell receptor beta chain described here comes from a study of cytomegalovirus exposure and HLA in healthy donors. Study conclusions and caveats: An observed cluster of highly shared sequence variants was recorded as a likely sequencing artifact.

Per germline, CDR1 SGHRS and CDR2 YFSETQ. V was pared by 6 bases and J by 1 base, with 13 bases between. The CDR3 runs to 14 residues. The PCR ran on 60 Vbeta and 13 Jbeta primers. Profiled with immunoSEQ multiplex PCR; TCRdb holds only in-frame clones, not every one. The data contain 130,000 or so clones, around 9% of them seen just once; the ten biggest clones take up around 5.5%. As for this clone: Antigen: not known.

The receptor comes from a man aged 35-49 years in good health and CMV-seronegative. The V call is TRBV5-1, the J call TRBJ2-5; maybe TRBD2 (5 bases). Sequenced: PBMCs. This chain's CDR3 is CASTRDALQETQYF. DNA of the CDR3: TGCGCCAGCACCCGGGATGCCCTCCAAGAGACCCAGTACTTC.